This T cell receptor beta chain was documented in a study of T cells of healthy individuals. MiXCR, run by TCRdb on the 5' RACE reads, gives a single entry per CDR3 protein. The data contain about 41,000 distinct CDR3 sequences, about 5% of them singletons. Germline CDR1 MNHEY, CDR2 SVGEGT. This CDR3 region has 19 residues. Trimming removed 0 bases at V and 5 bases at J, with 23 bases between. V is TRBV6-2 or TRBV6-3 and J is TRBJ2-4; tentatively, D is TRBD2 (5 bases). The TCR was taken from a human donor in good health. The CDR3 loop reads CASSYSTVTIAHRQNIQYF. CDR3 in DNA: TGTGCCAGCAGTTACTCGACCGTGACTATCGCCCATCGGCAAAACATTCAGTACTTC.